This TCR beta chain was obtained from a study of blood T cell repertoires in COVID-19. How the authors handled the data: Estimation of nucleated cell counts was performed using reference gene primer amplification. Clones were sequenced by immunoSEQ multiplex PCR, and TCRdb holds only the in-frame ones, with some missing. V and J calls and clone size are copied from that table; D and trimming were computed from the DNA. Of 160,000 or so clones listed, approximately 88% are singletons. The CDR3 runs to 14 residues. The germline V and J ends were trimmed by 8 bases and 8 bases, with 21 bases remaining between them. Looked up from germline, CDR1 is MDHEN and CDR2 is SYDVKM.

The chain employs TRBV28 and TRBJ1-2; D perhaps matches TRBD1 (6 bases). The sequencing input was peripheral blood. This clonotype was sampled from a woman aged 60 to 75 who had recovered from COVID-19. The CDR3 DNA is TGTGCCAGCGAACATGGCGGGGGGGCGAGGGGCTACACCTTC. This translates into CASEHGGGARGYTF.